Each of the 12 T cell receptor beta chains below was sequenced from the same sample in a study of beta chain features in type 1 diabetes. Whole-study results and caveats: There was a moderate but significant shortening of TCRB CDR3s in all four CD4+ subsets of Type 1 diabetes patients.

These receptors have no known antigen. TCRB transcripts that were expressed got sequenced, as all of the isolated RNA had been reverse transcribed. The table came from immunoSEQ multiplex PCR; TCRdb's copy has only in-frame clones and leaves some out. The table has around 280,000 clones, about 15% seen once. Sequencing used naive CD4+ T cells from blood. The receptor set was obtained from a man between 18 and 35 years old with type 1 diabetes.

The V gene is TRBV5-1, the J gene TRBJ2-3; the match to TRBD2 covers 15 bases. The CDR3 runs 18 residues. Germline values: CDR1 SGHRS, CDR2 YFSETQ. V lost 0 bases, J lost 3 bases, and 5 bases stayed unmatched. CDR3 region: CASSLGTSGGAGTDTQYF. The CDR3 nucleotides are TGCGCCAGCAGCTTGGGGACTAGCGGGGGGGCCGGGACAGATACGCAGTATTTT.

This clone appeared a few times. V usage is TRBV7-9 and J usage is TRBJ2-7, with 7 bases lining up with TRBD2. Germline CDR1 is SEHNR and CDR2 is FQNEAQ (reference sequence). V lost 1 base and J lost 3; bases outside the gene matches: 6. CDR3 length: 15 amino acids. Written as DNA, the CDR3 is TGTGCCAGCAGCTTAGTAAGCGGGAAGGTCTACGAGCAGTACTTC. This codes for CASSLVSGKVYEQYF.

This clone was detected a few times. V usage is TRBV5-1 and J usage is TRBJ2-1, with D possibly being TRBD1 (7 bases). Deletions cut 4 bases from V and 4 bases from J, with 12 bases between. The CDR3 is made up of 14 amino acids. Germline CDR1 reads SGHRS; CDR2 reads YFSETQ. This CDR3 is CASSGGTVYNEQFF. The CDR3 region has the DNA TGCGCCAGCAGCGGGGGGACAGTTTACAATGAGCAGTTCTTC.

The CDR3 DNA reads TGCGCCAGCACGTACAACGGGGGACTGCAAGAGACCCAGTACTTC. Protein sequence: CASTYNGGLQETQYF. V is TRBV5-1 and J is TRBJ2-5, with D perhaps matching TRBD2 (6 bases). CDR1 and CDR2 (germline): SGHRS, YFSETQ. V dropped 6 bases and J dropped 2 bases, with 17 bases sitting between them. The CDR3 sequence is 15 residues long.

This chain joins TRBV18 and TRBJ2-3; 8 bases match TRBD1. This CDR3 spans 16 amino acids. From germline, CDR1 is KGHSH and CDR2 LQKENI. With 3 bases clipped from V and 0 bases from J, the junction kept 5 bases outside the gene matches. CDR3 in DNA: TGTGCCAGCTCACCCCGGACAGGGTCTAGCACAGATACGCAGTATTTT. Its protein is CASSPRTGSSTDTQYF.

The CDR3 DNA reads as TGTGCCAGCAGTGCGCCCTCCAATTCACCCCTCCACTTT. Translation: CASSAPSNSPLHF. The J gene is TRBJ1-6, the V gene TRBV28; D unresolved. Trimming stripped 5 bases from V and 7 bases from J, with 9 bases between. Germline V CDR1 and CDR2: MDHEN, SYDVKM. This CDR3 comprises 13 residues.

The rearrangement links TRBV18 to TRBJ2-1; 8 bases match TRBD2. The ends lost 0 bases at V and 11 bases at J; junction bases unmatched: 6. The CDR3 loop spans 14 amino acids. Per germline, CDR1 KGHSH and CDR2 LQKENI. The CDR3 loop reads CASSPPPKREKQFF. As DNA, the CDR3 is TGTGCCAGCTCACCACCCCCCAAGCGGGAGAAGCAGTTCTTC.

This chain uses TRBV6-5 with TRBJ1-1; 7 nucleotides align to TRBD1. Germline lookup yields CDR1 MNHEY and CDR2 SVGAGI. This CDR3 is 14 amino acids long. Trimming at V came to 6 bases and at J to 11 bases, leaving 15 bases not matched to a gene. The CDR3 spells CASRPQQGSHVAFF. In nucleotides, the CDR3 is TGTGCCAGCAGACCGCAACAGGGGTCGCATGTTGCTTTCTTT.

This clone has only a few counts. V gene TRBV5-1 combines with J gene TRBJ1-1, with a weak D call TRBD1 (6 bases). Germline CDR1 reads SGHRS; CDR2 reads YFSETQ. The CDR3 consists of 14 residues. Trimming removed 5 bases from V and 3 bases from J, with 14 bases in between. CDR3: CASRRQGTDTEAFF. The CDR3 nucleotides are TGCGCCAGCAGAAGGCAGGGGACGGACACTGAAGCTTTCTTT.

The CDR3 reads CASRREPRQGAGQPQHF. The CDR3 DNA reads as TGTGCCAGCAGGCGGGAACCAAGACAGGGGGCCGGTCAGCCCCAGCATTTT. The chain has TRBV28 and TRBJ1-5; TRBD1 aligns across 10 bases. The CDR3 has 17 amino acids. CDR1 MDHEN and CDR2 SYDVKM come from the germline V gene. After removal of 6 bases from V and 6 bases from J, the junction contained 14 bases not matched to a gene.

This chain connects TRBV7-2 to TRBJ2-5; TRBD2 matches at 9 bases. The germline gives CDR1 SGHTA, CDR2 FQGNSA. This CDR3 comprises 15 residues. V was pared by 0 bases and J by 2 bases, with 1 base of the junction left unmatched. CDR3 loop: CASSLALAGQETQYF. CDR3 nucleotides: TGTGCCAGCAGCTTAGCGCTAGCGGGGCAAGAGACCCAGTACTTC.

This clone came up a few times. The J gene is TRBJ2-7, the V gene TRBV20-1, with D tentatively TRBD2 (6 bases). The CDR3 spans 11 residues. Germline V lookup: CDR1 DFQATT, CDR2 SNEGSKA (reference sequence). Between the trimmed V and J ends, which lost 6 bases and 7 bases, there was a span of 13 bases. The DNA for the CDR3 is TGCAGTGCCCGCGGAGGGTGGGAGCAGTACTTC. This translates into CSARGGWEQYF.